The 11 T cell receptor beta chains below come from one sample, sequenced in a study of metastatic and nonmetastatic thyroid tumors. There were no patients who had received any treatment before thyroid surgery. TCRdb re-clonotyped the PCR reads via MiXCR. The sample includes under 50,000 clones, 15% to 20% of them seen just once. Source material: tumor tissue. Receptors were obtained from a female donor with papillary thyroid cancer or a benign thyroid nodule (not recorded which). Some clones in this sample may be carry-over from other donors' samples.

The chain carries TRBV28 and TRBJ1-1; D not resolved. The CDR3 loop spans 15 amino acids. CDR1 and CDR2 from the germline V gene are MDHEN and SYDVKM. V dropped 7 bases and J dropped 11 bases, with 26 bases sitting between them. DNA for the CDR3: TGTGCCAGCATCTCCCTGGGCGGTGGGATATGTACGGCTTTCTTT. This translates into CASISLGGGICTAFF.

This clone was observed many times. V and J are TRBV18 and TRBJ1-4, with 9 positions matching TRBD1. This CDR3 spans 13 amino acids. The trim removed 3 bases at V and 7 bases at J, leaving 0 bases unmatched. The germline V gene has CDR1 KGHSH and CDR2 LQKENI. The CDR3 coding sequence is TGTGCCAGCTCACCGGGACAGGGTGAAAAACTGTTTTTT. Protein: CASSPGQGEKLFF.

This chain connects TRBV20-1 to TRBJ2-6; D is perhaps TRBD1 or TRBD2 (5 bases each). Germline CDR1 reads DFQATT; CDR2 reads SNEGSKA (reference sequence). Trimming left V 3 bases short and J 2 bases short, with 5 bases between. CDR3 length: 13 amino acids. CDR3 sequence: CSARGPGANVLTF. CDR3 bases: TGCAGTGCTAGGGGACCTGGGGCCAACGTCCTGACTTTC.

This clone was counted ten times or more. The chain couples TRBV7-2 to TRBJ2-7; no firm D call. V was clipped by 1 base and J by 2 bases, with 12 bases between them. CDR1 and CDR2 (germline): SGHTA, FQGNSA. The CDR3 extends over 15 amino acids. CDR3 sequence reads: CASSLEYTDAYEQYF. DNA for the CDR3: TGTGCCAGCAGCTTAGAGTACACAGACGCCTACGAGCAGTACTTC.

This clone was detected many times. This chain joins TRBV7-2 and TRBJ2-3, with 9 bases that match TRBD2. Per the germline V gene, CDR1 is SGHTA and CDR2 is FQGNSA. Trimming cost V 4 bases and J 6 bases; bases outside gene matches: 8. The CDR3 totals 15 residues. The CDR3 region has the DNA TGTGCCAGCAGCTCCGGCGGGGGGGCAGGCGATACGCAGTATTTT. The encoded protein is CASSSGGGAGDTQYF.

In nucleotides, the CDR3 is TGTGCCAGCAGCGTAGAAGAGAACACTGAAGCTTTCTTT. Encoded protein: CASSVEENTEAFF. This chain connects TRBV9 to TRBJ1-1; no definite D call. Trimming shortened V by 0 bases and J by 1 base, and 4 bases separated the two germline ends. The CDR3 totals 13 residues. Germline V gene data show CDR1 as SGDLS and CDR2 as YYNGEE.

This clone occurred many times. The chain joins TRBV6-1 to TRBJ2-4; TRBD1 agrees at 8 bases. Losses at the gene ends were 6 bases for V and 9 bases for J; bases not matched to a gene: 10. The V gene's germline CDR1 is MNHNS and CDR2 SASEGT. The CDR3 contains 14 residues. The CDR3 nucleotides read TGTGCCAGCAGGAGGACAGGGCCCTCGGGCATTCAGTACTTC. As protein: CASRRTGPSGIQYF.

This clone has a count of ten or more. CDR3 loop: CASSLTWTGSYNEQFF. CDR3 nucleotide sequence: TGTGCCAGCAGTCTGACTTGGACAGGGAGTTACAATGAGCAGTTCTTC. The chain recombines TRBV12-3 or TRBV12-4 with TRBJ2-1; 8 bases agree with TRBD1. V was clipped by 5 bases and J by 4 bases; unmatched bases: 10. The CDR3 is made up of 16 amino acids.

This chain links TRBV15 with TRBJ2-5; 9 bases are shared with TRBD1. CDR3 size: 16 residues. The germline V gene has CDR1 LNHNV and CDR2 YYDKDF (reference sequence). The V gene end was trimmed by 1 base and the J gene end by 4 bases; junction bases not matched to a gene: 7. The DNA for the CDR3 is TGTGCCACCAGCAGAGGACTGACAGGGGGAAGAGAGACCCAGTACTTC. Translating it yields CATSRGLTGGRETQYF.

Comments on this clone: This may come from a read error, since a much larger clone is one base off. V and J are TRBV6-1 and TRBJ1-2, with D tentatively TRBD1 (5 bases). This CDR3 comprises 15 residues. V was clipped by 6 bases and J by 4 bases, with 18 bases between them. Germline assignment: CDR1 MNHNS and CDR2 SASEGT. This chain's CDR3 is CASRSHGGGVYGYTF. The CDR3 nucleotides read TGTGCCAGCAGGTCACATGGGGGGGGGGTCTATGGCTACACCTTC.

This clone was counted ten times or more. A read error may explain this, as a much larger clone is one base away. This same CDR3 is encoded by further DNA sequences in the sample. In nucleotides, the CDR3 is TGTGCCGGCAGTTACCGGGGGGGCCCCTACGAGCAGTACTTC. Its protein product is CAGSYRGGPYEQYF. The chain recombines TRBV6-5 with TRBJ2-7, with 8 bases that match TRBD2. CDR1 is MNHEY and CDR2 is SVGAGI in the germline V gene. This CDR3 has 14 residues.